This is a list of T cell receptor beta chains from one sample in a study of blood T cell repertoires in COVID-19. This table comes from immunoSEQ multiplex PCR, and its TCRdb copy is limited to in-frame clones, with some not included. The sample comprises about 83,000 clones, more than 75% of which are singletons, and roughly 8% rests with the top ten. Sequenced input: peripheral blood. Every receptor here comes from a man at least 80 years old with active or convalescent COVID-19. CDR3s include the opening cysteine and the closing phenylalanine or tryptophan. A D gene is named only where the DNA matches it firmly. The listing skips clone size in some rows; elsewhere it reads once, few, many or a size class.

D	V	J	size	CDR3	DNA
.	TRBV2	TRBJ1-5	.	CASSQYSNQPQHF	TGTGCCAGCAGCCAGTATAGCAATCAGCCCCAGCATTTT
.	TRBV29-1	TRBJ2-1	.	CSVEGGGRIDYNEQFF	TGCAGCGTTGAAGGGGGGGGCCGGATCGACTACAATGAGCAGTTCTTC
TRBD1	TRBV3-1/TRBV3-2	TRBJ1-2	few	CASRDRGTGYGYTF	TGTGCCAGCAGGGATCGCGGGACAGGTTATGGCTACACCTTC
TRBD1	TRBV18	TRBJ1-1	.	CASSRDRGGEDTEAFF	TGTGCCAGCTCCCGAGACAGGGGCGGAGAGGACACTGAAGCTTTCTTT
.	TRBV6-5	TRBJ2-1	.	CASRDSPSSYNEQFF	TGTGCCAGCAGAGACTCTCCCAGCTCCTACAATGAGCAGTTCTTC
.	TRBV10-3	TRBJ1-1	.	CAISGGGNTEAFF	TGTGCCATCAGTGGAGGCGGGAACACTGAAGCTTTCTTT
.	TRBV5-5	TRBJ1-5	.	CASSLKTGGGNQPQHF	TGTGCCAGCAGCTTGAAAACAGGCGGAGGCAATCAGCCCCAGCATTTT
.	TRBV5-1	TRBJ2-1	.	CASSLSQGVGEQFF	TGCGCCAGCAGCTTGAGTCAGGGTGTTGGGGAGCAGTTCTTC
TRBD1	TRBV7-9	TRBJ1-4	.	CASSLDRTGTNEKLFF	TGTGCCAGCAGCTTAGATCGGACAGGGACTAATGAAAAACTGTTTTTT
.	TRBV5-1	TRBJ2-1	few	CASSPTGTGGSSYNEQFF	TGCGCCAGCAGCCCTACCGGGACTGGTGGAAGCTCCTACAATGAGCAGTTCTTC
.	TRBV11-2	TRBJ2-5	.	CASSSQETQYF	TGTGCCAGCAGCTCACAAGAGACCCAGTACTTC
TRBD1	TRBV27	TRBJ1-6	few	CASTPRTGNNSPLHF	TGTGCCAGCACTCCCAGGACAGGCAATAATTCACCCCTCCACTTT
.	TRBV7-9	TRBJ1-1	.	CASSLEVNTEAFF	TGTGCCAGCAGCTTGGAGGTGAACACTGAAGCTTTCTTT
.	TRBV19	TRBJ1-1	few	CASSLERQSKAFF	TGTGCCAGTAGTCTCGAAAGACAGAGCAAAGCTTTCTTT
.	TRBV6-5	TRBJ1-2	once	CASSTEGGTYGYTF	TGTGCCAGCAGCACGGAGGGCGGCACCTATGGCTACACCTTC
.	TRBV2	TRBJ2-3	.	CASSDYGGTVKRGMTDTQYF	TGTGCCAGCAGTGATTATGGAGGGACAGTTAAAAGAGGGATGACAGATACGCAGTATTTT
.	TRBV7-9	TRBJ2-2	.	CASVWRENTGELFF	TGTGCCAGTGTCTGGCGGGAGAACACCGGGGAGCTGTTTTTT
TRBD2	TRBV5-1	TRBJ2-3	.	CASSLDRLAGTDTQYF	TGCGCCAGCAGCTTGGACAGACTAGCGGGCACAGATACGCAGTATTTT
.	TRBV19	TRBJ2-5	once	CASSAGASGETQYF	TGTGCCAGTAGTGCAGGGGCTTCAGGGGAGACCCAGTACTTC
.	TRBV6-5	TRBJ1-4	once	CASSPLEKLFF	TGTGCCAGCAGTCCACTAGAAAAACTGTTTTTT
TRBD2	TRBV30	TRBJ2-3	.	CAWSATRGTSGTDTQYF	TGTGCCTGGAGTGCTACCCGGGGGACTAGCGGGACAGATACGCAGTATTTT
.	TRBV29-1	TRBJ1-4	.	CSVFSGTNEKLFF	TGCAGCGTTTTTTCAGGAACTAATGAAAAACTGTTTTTT
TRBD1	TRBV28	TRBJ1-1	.	CASSINRGTHNF	TGTGCCAGCAGTATTAACAGGGGGACCCATAACTTT
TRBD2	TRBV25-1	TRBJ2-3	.	CASKTRGADTQYF	TGTGCCAGCAAAACCCGGGGGGCAGATACGCAGTATTTT
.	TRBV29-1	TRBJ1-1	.	CSAAPGLTEAFF	TGCAGCGCTGCCCCAGGACTCACTGAAGCTTTCTTT
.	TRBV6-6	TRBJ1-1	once	CASSYASLNTEAFF	TGTGCCAGCAGTTACGCGAGTCTGAACACTGAAGCTTTCTTT
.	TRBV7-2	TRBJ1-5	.	CASSPGQFSNQPQHF	TGTGCCAGCAGCCCCGGACAGTTTAGCAATCAGCCCCAGCATTTT
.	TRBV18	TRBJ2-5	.	CASSRMRETQYF	TGTGCCAGCTCACGAATGCGGGAGACCCAGTACTTC
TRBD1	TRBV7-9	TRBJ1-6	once	CASSGTTGGYNSPLHF	TGTGCCAGCAGCGGGACGACAGGGGGTTATAATTCACCCCTCCACTTT
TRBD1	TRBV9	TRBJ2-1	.	CASSRITGDEQFF	TGTGCCAGCAGCCGTATCACAGGGGATGAGCAGTTCTTC
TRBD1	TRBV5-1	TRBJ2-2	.	CASSKSGTGETGELFF	TGCGCCAGCAGTAAGTCCGGGACAGGGGAAACCGGGGAGCTGTTTTTT
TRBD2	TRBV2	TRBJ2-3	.	CASSSRGLAGGSTDTQYF	TGTGCCAGCAGTTCTCGGGGTCTAGCGGGAGGAAGCACAGATACGCAGTATTTT
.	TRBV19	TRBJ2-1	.	CASSISSGYNEQFF	TGTGCCAGTAGTATATCGTCAGGATACAATGAGCAGTTCTTC
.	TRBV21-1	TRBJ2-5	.	CASIGAGETQYF	TGTGCCAGCATCGGGGCGGGGGAGACCCAGTACTTC
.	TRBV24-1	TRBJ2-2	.	CATRGPGATGELFF	TGTGCCACCAGGGGACCAGGGGCCACCGGGGAGCTGTTTTTT
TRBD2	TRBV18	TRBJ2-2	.	CASSPLLAGNTGELFF	TGTGCCAGCTCACCACTCCTAGCGGGGAACACCGGGGAGCTGTTTTTT
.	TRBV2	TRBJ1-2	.	CASSVTDMHYGYTF	TGTGCCAGCAGTGTGACGGACATGCACTATGGCTACACCTTC
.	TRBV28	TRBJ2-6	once	CASLQGAGANVLTF	TGTGCCAGCCTACAGGGTGCTGGGGCCAACGTCCTGACTTTC
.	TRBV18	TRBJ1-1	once	CASSLGPGNTEAFF	TGTGCCAGCTCACTCGGTCCGGGGAACACTGAAGCTTTCTTT
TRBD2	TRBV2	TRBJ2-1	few	CASSEGTSRNEQFF	TGTGCCAGCAGTGAAGGGACTAGTCGCAATGAGCAGTTCTTC
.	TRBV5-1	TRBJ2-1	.	CASSLDGMGTINEQFF	TGCGCCAGCAGCTTGGACGGGATGGGTACGATCAATGAGCAGTTCTTC
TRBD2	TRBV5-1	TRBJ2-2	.	CASSRGGLAGPTGELFF	TGCGCCAGCAGCCGCGGGGGACTAGCGGGGCCCACCGGGGAGCTGTTTTTT
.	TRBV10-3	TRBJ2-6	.	CAISGSSGANVLTF	TGTGCCATCAGTGGGAGCTCTGGGGCCAACGTCCTGACTTTC
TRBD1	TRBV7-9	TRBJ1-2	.	CASGQDRGSNYGYTF	TGTGCCAGCGGACAGGACAGGGGATCCAACTATGGCTACACCTTC
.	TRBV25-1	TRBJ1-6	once	CAIRGGHNSPLHF	TGTGCCATCAGGGGTGGGCATAATTCACCCCTCCACTTT
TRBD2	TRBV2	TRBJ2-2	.	CASSDYRLADSANTGELFF	TGTGCCAGCAGTGATTATCGACTAGCAGATAGCGCGAACACCGGGGAGCTGTTTTTT
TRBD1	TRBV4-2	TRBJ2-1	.	CASSHENRDRVPKLSYNEQFF	TGTGCCAGCAGCCACGAGAACCGGGACAGGGTCCCTAAGTTGTCCTACAATGAGCAGTTCTTC
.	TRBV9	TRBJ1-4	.	CASSPTRQGEKLFF	TGTGCCAGCAGCCCGACGAGGCAGGGCGAAAAACTGTTTTTT
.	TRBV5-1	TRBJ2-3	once	CASTGDTQYF	TGCGCCAGCACGGGAGATACGCAGTATTTT
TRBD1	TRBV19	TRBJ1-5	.	CASSAGQGALQPQHF	TGTGCCAGTAGTGCAGGACAGGGGGCTTTGCAGCCCCAGCATTTT
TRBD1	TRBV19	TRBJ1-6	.	CASSLGQSNSPLHF	TGTGCCAGTAGTCTGGGACAGTCGAATTCACCCCTCCACTTT